This TCR beta chain is from a study of control samples from healthy donors and cancer patients. This table comes from immunoSEQ multiplex PCR, and its TCRdb copy is limited to in-frame clones, with some not included. In the table there are 100,000 to 150,000 clones, about 93% of which are singletons. The sample taken for sequencing was blood. The origin of this receptor is a man aged 18 to 35 in good health.

The CDR3 loop is CASSITRGIGELFF. In nucleotides, the CDR3 is TGTGCCAGTAGTATAACGAGGGGTATCGGGGAGCTGTTTTTT. The chain joins TRBV19 to TRBJ2-2; D is possibly TRBD1 or TRBD2 (5 bases each). In germline, CDR1 is LNHDA, CDR2 SQIVND (reference sequence). Trimming took off 2 bases at V and 7 bases at J, with 11 bases between the two ends. The CDR3 consists of 14 residues. Together with reference TRBV19 and TRBJ2-2, the CDR3 gives the full variable domain: DGGITQSPKYLFRKEGQNVTLSCEQNLNHDAMYWYRQDPGQGLRLIYYSQIVNDFQKGDIAEGYSVSREKKESFPLTVTSAQKNPTAFYLCASSITRGIGELFFGEGSRLTVL.